These 5 T cell receptor beta chains share one sample of origin, sequenced in a study of OX40 agonist ivuxolimab in advanced cancers. Measured with immunoSEQ multiplex PCR; TCRdb has only the in-frame clones, and not every one. The repertoire holds about 66,000 clones, 80% to 90% seen once, with around 15% in the top ten. The sample consisted of CD4+ or CD8+ T cells sorted from blood, taken in a trial of the OX40 agonist ivuxolimab. The origin of the receptors is an adult with an advanced solid tumor such as melanoma, head and neck, liver or kidney cancer.

The gene calls are TRBV5-1 and TRBJ2-3; D is possibly TRBD2 (5 bases). Germline V CDR1 and CDR2: SGHRS, YFSETQ. The CDR3 loop spans 13 amino acids. The germline V and J ends were trimmed by 4 bases and 4 bases, with 10 bases remaining between them. Written as DNA, the CDR3 is TGCGCCAGCAGCCCCCCGGGGTCAGATACGCAGTATTTT. It translates to CASSPPGSDTQYF. Filled out from reference TRBV5-1 and TRBJ2-3, the complete variable domain reads KAGVTQTPRYLIKTRGQQVTLSCSPISGHRSVSWYQQTPGQGLQFLFEYFSETQRNKGNFPGRFSGRQFSNSRSEMNVSTLELGDSALYLCASSPPGSDTQYFGPGTRLTVL.

The chain recombines TRBV7-3 with TRBJ1-2, with a tentative D call TRBD1 (5 bases). Trimming cost V 2 bases and J 3 bases, with 19 bases left between them. Germline CDR1 and CDR2: SGHTA and FQGTGA. This CDR3 contains 17 residues. The CDR3 region is CASSLSRGEEDDYGYTF. In nucleotides, the CDR3 is TGTGCCAGCAGCTTATCGAGGGGAGAAGAGGATGACTATGGCTACACCTTC.

The rearrangement uses TRBV2 and TRBJ1-2; 7 bases match TRBD1. Germline-derived CDR1 and CDR2 are SNHLY and FYNNEI. The CDR3 totals 13 residues. Trimming at V came to 7 bases and at J to 5 bases, leaving 7 bases not matched to a gene. The CDR3 bases are TGTGCCAGCATTCCGGGGACAGTATATGGCTACACCTTC. Protein product: CASIPGTVYGYTF.

This clone was seen a handful of times. The chain carries TRBV27 and TRBJ2-1, with 11 bases matching TRBD2. CDR3 size: 13 residues. Germline-derived CDR1 and CDR2 are MNHEY and SMNVEV (reference sequence). With 3 bases clipped from V and 9 bases from J, the junction kept 1 base outside the gene matches. The CDR3 spells CASSFGTSGEQFF. Written as DNA, the CDR3 is TGTGCCAGCAGTTTTGGGACTAGCGGTGAGCAGTTCTTC.

The chain employs TRBV29-1 and TRBJ1-2; D gene uncertain. Germline V gene data show CDR1 as SQVTM and CDR2 as ANQGSEA. V lost 5 bases and J lost 3, with 10 bases in between. This CDR3 is 12 amino acids long. The CDR3 region is CSVSAEDYGYTF. CDR3 DNA: TGCAGCGTTTCCGCAGAGGACTATGGCTACACCTTC.